This T cell receptor (beta chain) stems from a study of blood T cell repertoires in COVID-19. Study summary: Sample material is recorded as cDNA or gDNA derived from T cells, B-cell-depleted T cells, or PBMCs.

Original handling: Amplification of reference gene primers provided the estimated nucleated cell counts. Assay: immunoSEQ multiplex PCR; the TCRdb copy retains only in-frame clones and omits some. V, J and clone size are taken as reported in that table, and D and trimming were inferred from the DNA itself. The data contain around 180,000 clones, around 85% of them singletons. CDR1 is MNHEY, CDR2 SMNVEV, per germline (reference sequence). The CDR3 has 12 amino acids. With 6 bases removed from V and 6 bases from J, the gap between germline ends came to 6 bases. This clonotype was sampled from a man at least 80 years old with COVID-19, enrolled during active disease. The chain couples TRBV27 to TRBJ1-6; D is uncertain. Sample: peripheral blood. CDR3 nucleotides: TGTGCCAGCAGCCGCGGTAATTCACCCCTCCACTTT. Residues: CASSRGNSPLHF.